Below are 3 T cell receptor beta chains sequenced from a single sample in a study of CD8 T cells in ankylosing spondylitis. General study results and limits: A motif of 7 to 9 highly homologous TCR beta variants was seen as apparently characteristic of ankylosing spondylitis blood.

Their antigen targets remain unknown. TCRdb itself ran the 5' RACE reads through MiXCR, one entry per CDR3 protein. Of roughly 700,000 distinct CDR3 sequences in the sample, roughly 19% were seen once. Source material: blood, either unsorted or a sorted T cell fraction (not recorded which). The receptors originated from a male donor with ankylosing spondylitis.

This clonotype appeared a few times. The rearrangement joins TRBV12-3 or TRBV12-4 to TRBJ1-5, with D perhaps TRBD1 (6 bases). This CDR3 has 15 residues. The germline V and J ends were trimmed by 7 bases and 3 bases, with 16 bases remaining between them. The CDR3 region has the DNA TGTGCCAGCAATAAAGACAGGACCCCCAATCAGCCCCAGCATTTT. This encodes CASNKDRTPNQPQHF.

This chain links TRBV12-3 or TRBV12-4 with TRBJ2-1; 10 bases match TRBD1. After removal of 5 bases from V and 5 bases from J, the junction contained 6 bases not matched to a gene. The CDR3 covers 15 residues. DNA for the CDR3: TGTGCCAGCAGTCCCCGGACAGGGGGGAACAATGAGCAGTTCTTC. It yields the protein CASSPRTGGNNEQFF.

The V and J genes are TRBV20-1 and TRBJ2-7; 9 positions match TRBD1. The CDR3 spans 13 residues. Germline CDR1 DFQATT, CDR2 SNEGSKA (reference sequence). V lost 5 bases and J lost 0; bases outside the gene matches: 2. DNA for the CDR3: TGCAGTGCTTCGACAGGGGGCTCCTACGAGCAGTACTTC. This sequence encodes CSASTGGSYEQYF.